The 22 T cell receptor beta chains listed next were all sequenced from one sample in a study of cytomegalovirus exposure and HLA in healthy donors. The PCR contained 60 Vbeta and 13 Jbeta primers. TCRdb keeps only in-frame clones here, not all; method: immunoSEQ multiplex PCR. The sample has roughly 170,000 clones, roughly four fifths seen once. Material for sequencing was PBMCs. Receptors were obtained from a man over 45 in good health and CMV-seronegative.

The rearrangement uses TRBV5-1 and TRBJ2-1; TRBD2 matches 8 bases. The CDR3 has 14 residues. J gave up 7 bases and V 4 bases, and 7 bases lay outside the gene matches. Per germline, CDR1 SGHRS and CDR2 YFSETQ. The CDR3 region is CASSPAGEGNEQFF. The CDR3 DNA reads TGCGCCAGCAGCCCAGCGGGAGAGGGAAATGAGCAGTTCTTC.

The chain combines TRBV28 with TRBJ2-1; the match to TRBD2 covers 15 bases. Germline V gives CDR1 MDHEN, CDR2 SYDVKM. This CDR3 is 15 amino acids long. J gave up 6 bases and V 6 bases, and 3 bases lay outside the gene matches. The CDR3 coding sequence is TGTGCCAGCAGACGGACTAGCGGGAGGGTCAATGAGCAGTTCTTC. This translates into CASRRTSGRVNEQFF.

The chain has TRBV6-5 and TRBJ2-1; 9 nucleotides agree with TRBD2. V trimming: 7 bases; J trimming: 4 bases; junction bases outside the gene matches: 8. Germline V gene lookup returns CDR1 MNHEY and CDR2 SVGAGI. The CDR3 runs to 15 residues. CDR3 nucleotides: TGTGCCAGCACCCCGGCAAGCGGGGGGTACAATGAGCAGTTCTTC. As protein: CASTPASGGYNEQFF.

This chain connects TRBV30 to TRBJ1-6; perhaps TRBD1 as D (5 bases). CDR3 length: 16 residues. Trimming removed 4 bases at V and 6 bases at J, with 19 bases between. Germline assignment: CDR1 GTSNPN and CDR2 SVGIG (reference sequence). The CDR3, as DNA: TGTGCCTGGACCCTGCTGCAGGGCCCTTCTAATTCACCCCTCCACTTT. It codes for CAWTLLQGPSNSPLHF.

The chain uses TRBV7-2 and TRBJ2-7, with a tentative D call TRBD2 (5 bases). In germline, CDR1 is SGHTA, CDR2 FQGNSA. CDR3 size: 16 residues. Trimming pared 4 bases from V and 1 base from J, leaving 17 bases between. CDR3 DNA: TGTGCCAGCAGCTGGGTGTTTAGCGTGATATCCTACGAGCAGTACTTC. Translation gives CASSWVFSVISYEQYF. The variable domain in full, with the rest retrieved from reference TRBV7-2 and TRBJ2-7, is GAGVSQSPSNKVTEKGKDVELRCDPISGHTALYWYRQSLGQGLEFLIYFQGNSAPDKSGLPSDRFSAERTGGSVSTLTIQRTQQEDSAVYLCASSWVFSVISYEQYFGPGTRLTVT.

The gene calls are TRBV5-1 and TRBJ2-2; the D gene is possibly TRBD2 (6 bases). The CDR3 totals 15 residues. The V gene lost 4 bases and the J gene lost 7 bases, with 17 bases spanning the gap. Germline loops: CDR1 SGHRS, CDR2 YFSETQ. CDR3 coding DNA: TGCGCCAGCAGCCTCCCCGGACTGCGGGGCGGGGAGCTGTTTTTT. Translated: CASSLPGLRGGELFF.

CDR3 sequence reads: CASSAGTGPNQAFF. The CDR3 DNA sequence: TGTGCCAGCAGCGCCGGGACAGGGCCAAATCAAGCTTTCTTT. The rearrangement uses TRBV7-2 and TRBJ1-1; 9 bases are a match to TRBD1. Looked up from germline, CDR1 is SGHTA and CDR2 is FQGNSA. The CDR3 has 14 amino acids. V gave up 5 bases and J gave up 9 bases; unmatched junction bases: 10.

This chain uses TRBV28 with TRBJ2-1, with 8 bases matching TRBD2. In germline, CDR1 is MDHEN, CDR2 SYDVKM. The CDR3 length is 14 residues. V lost 6 bases, J lost 4 bases, and 5 bases stayed unmatched. The CDR3 DNA sequence: TGTGCCAGCAGCGTAGCGGGGAAGTACAATGAGCAGTTCTTC. Residues: CASSVAGKYNEQFF. The full variable domain, in which reference TRBV28 and TRBJ2-1 provide the parts outside the CDR3, is DVKVTQSSRYLVKRTGEKVFLECVQDMDHENMFWYRQDPGLGLRLIYFSYDVKMKEKGDIPEGYSVSREKKERFSLILESASTNQTSMYLCASSVAGKYNEQFFGPGTRLTVL.

Worth noting for this clone: Other DNA sequences in this specimen translate into the identical CDR3. The V gene is TRBV18, the J gene TRBJ2-7, with D perhaps TRBD2 (6 bases). The CDR3 length is 13 residues. Trimming took off 6 bases at V and 5 bases at J, with 14 bases between the two ends. Per the germline V gene, CDR1 is KGHSH and CDR2 is LQKENI. The CDR3: CASSPGTGDEQYF. DNA of the CDR3: TGTGCCAGCTCCCCAGGGACGGGGGACGAGCAGTACTTC.

V and J are TRBV10-3 and TRBJ2-7, with 10 nucleotides matching TRBD1. The CDR3 extends over 15 amino acids. V trimming: 4 bases; J trimming: 3 bases; junction bases outside the gene matches: 6. Germline values: CDR1 ENHRY, CDR2 SYGVKD. The CDR3 loop reads CAISGRDRGVYEQYF. The CDR3 coding sequence is TGTGCCATCAGTGGTCGGGACAGGGGCGTCTACGAGCAGTACTTC.

This clone was seen a few times. The chain links TRBV4-3 to TRBJ1-1; tentative D call: TRBD1 (5 bases). Trimming took off 1 base at V and 0 bases at J, with 9 bases between the two ends. Germline CDR1 is LGHNA and CDR2 is YSLEER. This CDR3 is 15 amino acids long. In DNA form, the CDR3 reads TGCGCCAGCAGCCAAGGGGGCCGGGTGAACACTGAAGCTTTCTTT. As protein: CASSQGGRVNTEAFF.

This clone was recorded once. The chain carries TRBV7-2 and TRBJ2-7, with a tentative D call TRBD2 (6 bases). Trimming removed 2 bases from V and 11 bases from J, with 16 bases in between. CDR1 and CDR2 from the germline V gene are SGHTA and FQGNSA. The length of the CDR3 is 13 residues. The CDR3 region has the DNA TGTGCCAGCAGCTTAAACCAGGAGGGGCCTGAGTACTTC. Translated, it gives CASSLNQEGPEYF.

The gene calls are TRBV4-1 and TRBJ2-3; TRBD1 matches 9 bases. This CDR3 has 17 residues. Germline V gene lookup returns CDR1 MGHRA and CDR2 YSYEKL. With V trimmed by 3 bases and J by 2 bases, 9 bases remained unmatched. The CDR3 reads CASSQANRGHYTDTQYF. CDR3 in DNA: TGCGCCAGCAGCCAGGCTAACAGGGGGCATTACACAGATACGCAGTATTTT.

The chain couples TRBV19 to TRBJ2-5; 12 positions match TRBD2. The CDR3 spans 18 residues. The V gene's germline CDR1 is LNHDA and CDR2 SQIVND (reference sequence). V gave up 5 bases and J gave up 2 bases; unmatched junction bases: 12. CDR3 amino acids: CASSASSGRAVGQETQYF. The DNA for the CDR3 is TGTGCCAGTAGTGCATCTAGCGGGAGGGCCGTTGGGCAAGAGACCCAGTACTTC. Using reference TRBV19 and TRBJ2-5 for the parts outside the CDR3, the full variable domain is DGGITQSPKYLFRKEGQNVTLSCEQNLNHDAMYWYRQDPGQGLRLIYYSQIVNDFQKGDIAEGYSVSREKKESFPLTVTSAQKNPTAFYLCASSASSGRAVGQETQYFGPGTRLLVL.

This clone came up a few times. This CDR3 reads CASSESGVGGVEAFF. In DNA, the CDR3 is TGTGCCAGCAGTGAATCAGGAGTGGGGGGTGTCGAAGCTTTCTTT. The rearrangement joins TRBV6-1 to TRBJ1-1, with D possibly matching TRBD1 (5 bases). This CDR3 comprises 15 residues. V was pared by 2 bases and J by 8 bases, with 18 bases between. CDR1 is MNHNS and CDR2 is SASEGT in the germline V gene.

The J gene is TRBJ1-5, the V gene TRBV28, with a weak D call TRBD1 (6 bases). Germline values: CDR1 MDHEN, CDR2 SYDVKM. Deletions cut 4 bases from V and 5 bases from J, with 12 bases between. The CDR3 runs 14 residues. CDR3 region: CASSSQGPDQPQHF. CDR3 bases: TGTGCCAGCAGTTCCCAGGGGCCAGATCAGCCCCAGCATTTT.

The rearrangement joins TRBV5-1 to TRBJ2-2; 10 bases align to TRBD2. This CDR3 contains 16 residues. V lost 2 bases to trimming and J lost 6 bases; unmatched junction nucleotides: 7. Germline V CDR1 and CDR2: SGHRS, YFSETQ. The CDR3 DNA follows: TGCGCCAGCAGCTTTTTCAGCGGGGGGGTTCCCGGGGAGCTGTTTTTT. It yields the protein CASSFFSGGVPGELFF. The full variable domain, with the rest looked up from reference TRBV5-1 and TRBJ2-2, is KAGVTQTPRYLIKTRGQQVTLSCSPISGHRSVSWYQQTPGQGLQFLFEYFSETQRNKGNFPGRFSGRQFSNSRSEMNVSTLELGDSALYLCASSFFSGGVPGELFFGEGSRLTVL.

The chain uses TRBV5-5 and TRBJ1-4, with a tentative D call TRBD1 (6 bases). The germline V and J ends were trimmed by 7 bases and 3 bases, with 7 bases remaining between them. There are 12 residues in the CDR3. Per germline, CDR1 SGHKS and CDR2 YYEKEE (reference sequence). CDR3 in amino acids: CASGQPNEKLFF. The CDR3, as DNA: TGTGCCAGCGGACAGCCTAATGAAAAACTGTTTTTT.

The chain uses TRBV18 and TRBJ2-2, with D tentatively TRBD1 (6 bases). Per germline, CDR1 KGHSH and CDR2 LQKENI. Trimming removed 3 bases from V and 7 bases from J, with 18 bases in between. The CDR3 is 16 residues long. CDR3 coding DNA: TGTGCCAGCTCACCTCAGGGGCCAGGGGCCGGCGGGGAGCTGTTTTTT. Protein: CASSPQGPGAGGELFF.

The CDR3 loop is CASSLGQVNSPLHF. CDR3 nucleotide sequence: TGTGCCAGCAGCTTGGGACAGGTGAATTCACCCCTCCACTTT. V and J are TRBV7-2 and TRBJ1-6; 8 nucleotides match TRBD1. V lost 3 bases, J lost 7 bases, and 2 bases stayed unmatched. CDR1 and CDR2 (germline): SGHTA, FQGNSA. The CDR3 runs 14 residues. Full variable domain (rest looked up from reference TRBV7-2 and TRBJ1-6): GAGVSQSPSNKVTEKGKDVELRCDPISGHTALYWYRQSLGQGLEFLIYFQGNSAPDKSGLPSDRFSAERTGGSVSTLTIQRTQQEDSAVYLCASSLGQVNSPLHFGNGTRLTVT.

The chain recombines TRBV11-1 with TRBJ1-6; TRBD1 aligns across 7 bases. Trimming at V came to 4 bases and at J to 9 bases, leaving 9 bases not matched to a gene. Germline assignment: CDR1 SGHAT and CDR2 FQDESV (reference sequence). The CDR3 contains 15 residues. The CDR3 loop is CASSSRQGMGSPLHF. The CDR3 nucleotides read TGTGCCAGCAGCTCAAGACAGGGCATGGGTTCACCCCTCCACTTT.

This clone appeared a single time. Germline is not matched at one junction end, which may reflect a read error. The genes are TRBV7-9 and TRBJ2-5; 14 bases are shared with TRBD2. The CDR3 sequence is 15 residues long. Per the germline V gene, CDR1 is SEHNR and CDR2 is FQNEAQ (reference sequence). The CDR3 protein is CSSSSTSGGAETQYF. CDR3 DNA: TGTTCCAGCAGCTCGACTAGCGGGGGGGCAGAGACCCAGTACTTC.